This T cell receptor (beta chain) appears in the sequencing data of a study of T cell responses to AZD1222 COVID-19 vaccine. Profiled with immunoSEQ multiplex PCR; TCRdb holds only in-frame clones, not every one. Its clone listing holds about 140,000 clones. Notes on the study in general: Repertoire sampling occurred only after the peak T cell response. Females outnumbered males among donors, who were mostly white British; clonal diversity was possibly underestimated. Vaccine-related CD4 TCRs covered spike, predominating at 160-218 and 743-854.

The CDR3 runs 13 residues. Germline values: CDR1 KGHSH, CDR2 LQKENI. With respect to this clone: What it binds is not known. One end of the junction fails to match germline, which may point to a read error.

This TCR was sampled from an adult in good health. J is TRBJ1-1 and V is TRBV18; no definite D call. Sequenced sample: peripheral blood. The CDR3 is CASSPVMNAEAFF. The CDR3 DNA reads TGTGCCAGCTCACCAGTTATGAACGCTGAAGCTTTCTTT.